This T cell receptor (beta chain) was captured by sequencing in a study of CD8+ T cells in alopecia areata. Background on the study: Severity scoring for treated patients was based on the percentage of affected scalp area.

Sample treatment: oral pan-JAK inhibitor, 5-10 mg twice daily. As part of sample collection, lesional scalp punch biopsies and peripheral blood were taken from alopecia areata patients. The sorting of PBMCs gave CD4+ and CD8+ T cells. V was clipped by 4 bases and J by 2 bases; unmatched bases: 2. This CDR3 spans 14 amino acids. The germline CDR1 and CDR2 sequences are MNHEY and SVGAGI. Findings and caveats of the study: Scalp and blood retained many expanded lesional clones during tofacitinib.

It was cDNA, reverse transcribed from extracted RNA, that served as the sequencing template. The assay was immunoSEQ multiplex PCR, and TCRdb's table has in-frame clones only and misses some. Among approximately 150,000 clones listed, 60% to 75% were seen once. For this clone: Its antigen is as yet unknown.

The sequenced sample was CD4+ T cells sorted from blood, obtained at week 24, from a patient treated with tofacitinib. This clonotype was obtained from a human donor with alopecia areata. The J gene is TRBJ2-7, the V gene TRBV6-5; 10 nucleotides match TRBD1. In DNA, the CDR3 is TGTGCCAGCAGTTTTGGGACAGGGGCCTACGAGCAGTACTTC. Its protein is CASSFGTGAYEQYF.